Given below is one TCR beta chain in context. Its target is unknown. J was trimmed by 0 bases and V by 5 bases; bases with no gene match: 5. Germline assignment: CDR1 SGHTA and CDR2 FQGNSA. The CDR3 length is 15 residues. Profiling relied on immunoSEQ multiplex PCR, and the TCRdb table lists in-frame clones only, not all of them. Counted here are about 130,000 clones, nearly 95% occurring once; the ten biggest clones make up roughly 0.19%. The sample belongs to a study of graft-versus-host responses after intestinal transplantation. As for the study in general: Grafts that recipients had were multivisceral, liver-intestinal, or isolated intestinal transplants. The study, taken as a whole, reports: Analysis identified GvH clones in recipient marrow, with some appearing first in ileum or blood.

The rearrangement uses TRBV7-2 and TRBJ2-7; 9 nucleotides line up with TRBD1. The sample consisted of unstimulated CD4+ T cells sorted from spleen or lymph node cells, taken before intestinal transplant. This TCR was recovered from a human donor who received an intestinal transplant. The CDR3 DNA is TGTGCCAGCAGCCCTCAGACAGGGGGCTCCTACGAGCAGTACTTC. Protein product: CASSPQTGGSYEQYF.